The T cell receptor (beta chain) under discussion was sequenced for a study of cytomegalovirus exposure and HLA in healthy donors. Study-level points and caveats: In vitro assays verified that three CMV-associated chains recognized CMV antigens specifically. Excluded were some V segments that proved indistinguishable, including TRBV6-2 and TRBV6-3.

J was trimmed by 3 bases and V by 3 bases; bases with no gene match: 8. Germline-derived CDR1 and CDR2 are KGHSH and LQKENI. The CDR3 has 15 residues. On this clone itself: Its antigen is undetermined.

The PCR used 60 Vbeta and 13 Jbeta primers. This table comes from immunoSEQ multiplex PCR, and its TCRdb copy is limited to in-frame clones, with some not included. The sample shows some 150,000 clones, roughly 78% of them seen only once. This sequence was found in a middle-aged man in good health and CMV-seronegative. Source material: PBMCs. The rearrangement joins TRBV18 to TRBJ2-7, with TRBD2 matching over 7 bases. CDR3 protein: CASSPNVVAGYEQYF. The CDR3 DNA follows: TGTGCCAGCTCACCGAATGTGGTAGCGGGCTACGAGCAGTACTTC.